The clone carrying this TCR beta chain has more than one count but fewer than ten. Its antigen is unknown. Germline values: CDR1 MDHEN, CDR2 SYDVKM. Trimming stripped 3 bases from V and 7 bases from J, with 4 bases between. The CDR3 runs 12 residues. The sample's time point: patch test 2, 6 weeks after DPC sensitization. The treatment denotes: therapeutic diphenylcyclopropenone sensitization with weekly scalp DPC. These data belong to a study of human T cells and chemical hapten exposure. Study-wide context: Patients, a majority of them female, were diagnosed with alopecia areata, totalis or universalis.

Study outcomes and limitations: Each of the donors had alopecia, so their immune responses may not resemble those of healthy people. Following DPC sensitization, TCRs present above 1 in 1000 frequency showed no change.

In the authors' methods: From around 25,000 to 690,000 TCRs were found per sample, with a median of approximately 96,000. TCRdb re-analysed the RACE reads in MiXCR, keeping a single row per CDR3 protein. The V and J calls, along with clone size, are taken from TCRdb and not from the paper's own processing. The sample consists of about 84,000 distinct CDR3 sequences, less than 11% of them appearing once. The chain joins TRBV28 to TRBJ1-6; D gene ambiguous. This clonotype was sampled from a woman aged 45-59 years with alopecia areata. Some clones in this sample may be carry-over from other donors' samples. This specimen was whole blood, taken in connection with sensitization to the hapten diphenylcyclopropenone (DPC). The CDR3 DNA follows: TGTGCCAGCAGTTTTAGGAATTCACCCCTCCACTTT. Residues: CASSFRNSPLHF.